These 6 T cell receptor beta chains share one sample of origin, sequenced in a study of blood T cells in healthy people across ages. The use of a sample-barcoded 5' primer and a J-beta primer mix characterized a second PCR of roughly 7 to 11 cycles. TCRdb called the 5' RACE reads again in MiXCR, with one record for every CDR3 protein. Of about 930,000 distinct CDR3 sequences in the sample, about 28% were seen once. The data also belong to a second study, concerning T cells of mothers and their children.

The sample consisted of blood. The receptor source for this set is a woman between 35 and 50 years old in good health.

The V gene is TRBV7-2, the J gene TRBJ1-2, with a possible D match to TRBD1 (6 bases). V was trimmed by 5 bases and J by 5 bases, leaving 18 bases between them. The CDR3 consists of 15 residues. Germline V lookup: CDR1 SGHTA, CDR2 FQGNSA. The CDR3 spells CASSEGGGQSYGYTF. As DNA, the CDR3 is TGTGCCAGCAGCGAGGGGGGGGGCCAATCTTATGGCTACACCTTC.

CDR3 nucleotide sequence: TGTGCCAGCAGCACCCGACTAGCGGGGGGGCTGAGCACAGATACGCAGTATTTT. It yields the protein CASSTRLAGGLSTDTQYF. The genes are TRBV21-1 and TRBJ2-3; TRBD2, the table's D call, was not compared with the DNA. TRBV21-1 is termed a pseudogene. The CDR3 contains 18 residues.

V is TRBV2 and J is TRBJ1-1, with D possibly matching TRBD1 (5 bases). Germline CDR1 is SNHLY and CDR2 is FYNNEI. V lost 6 bases and J lost 11, with 16 bases in between. The CDR3 has 12 amino acids. This chain's CDR3 is CASRGDSVVAFF. The CDR3 DNA follows: TGTGCCAGCAGGGGAGACAGCGTGGTCGCTTTCTTT.

On this clonotype: A read error is possible here, since a much larger clone lies one base away. The rearrangement links TRBV6-6 to TRBJ2-4, with TRBD1 matching over 8 bases. The J call is uncertain, as TRBJ2-7 better fits the DNA end. This CDR3 is built from 17 residues. In germline, CDR1 is MNHNY, CDR2 SVGAGI (reference sequence). For the CDR3, the DNA is TGTGCCAGCAGTTACGGAGGGGACAGGTTGTCCACCTGCGAGCAGTACTTC. Translated: CASSYGGDRLSTCEQYF.

J is TRBJ2-4 and V is TRBV6-6; D gene uncertain. Germline CDR1 MNHNY, CDR2 SVGAGI (reference sequence). V dropped 8 bases and J dropped 13 bases, with 15 bases sitting between them. The CDR3 has 11 amino acids. CDR3: CASCHIRVQYF. In DNA, the CDR3 is TGTGCCAGCTGTCACATTCGAGTGCAGTACTTC.

The rearrangement joins TRBV2 to TRBJ1-5, with D tentatively TRBD1 (5 bases). Trimming removed 3 bases at V and 3 bases at J, with 18 bases between. The CDR3 is 17 amino acids. CDR1 and CDR2 (germline): SNHLY, FYNNEI. The CDR3: CASSDRDLSRNNQPQHF. The CDR3 DNA reads as TGTGCCAGCAGTGACAGGGATCTATCCCGGAACAATCAGCCCCAGCATTTT.